This passage covers 11 T cell receptor beta chains from one sample sequenced in a study of cytotoxic CD8 clonotypes in ibrutinib-treated CLL. Generated by immunoSEQ multiplex PCR, the TCRdb table keeps only in-frame clones and is missing some. Among about 140,000 clones, more than 75% were seen once, and the ten largest hold approximately 5.1%. The source was PBMCs, collected after 24 months of ibrutinib treatment. Source of these receptors: a human donor with chronic lymphocytic leukemia.

This rearrangement joins TRBV5-1 to TRBJ1-5; no firm D call. The CDR3 consists of 16 residues. The germline V and J ends were trimmed by 3 bases and 0 bases, with 13 bases remaining between them. The germline V gene encodes CDR1 SGHRS and CDR2 YFSETQ. The CDR3 DNA is TGCGCCAGCAGCTCCGGGGAGGCGCATAGCAATCAGCCCCAGCATTTT. Protein product: CASSSGEAHSNQPQHF.

This sequence joins TRBV30 and TRBJ1-6, with 8 bases fitting TRBD1. There are 16 residues in the CDR3. The J segment lost 8 bases and the V segment lost 7 bases, leaving 16 bases of the junction unmatched. CDR1 GTSNPN and CDR2 SVGIG come from the germline V gene (reference sequence). The CDR3 coding sequence is TGTGCCTCTCAGCGGACAGGGTACTGGGGGGATTCACCCCTCCACTTT. Translation gives CASQRTGYWGDSPLHF. The full variable domain, rest sourced from reference TRBV30 and TRBJ1-6, is SQTIHQWPATLVQPVGSPLSLECTVEGTSNPNLYWYRQAAGRGLQLLFYSVGIGQISSEVPQNLSASRPQDRQFILSSKKLLLSDSGFYLCASQRTGYWGDSPLHFGNGTRLTVT.

V and J are TRBV9 and TRBJ2-2, with D maybe TRBD2 (5 bases). The CDR3 loop spans 15 amino acids. CDR1 is SGDLS, CDR2 YYNGEE, per germline. The V and J ends lost 0 bases and 3 bases respectively, with 9 bases between them. CDR3 protein: CASSVVGAYTGELFF. The CDR3 bases are TGTGCCAGCAGCGTAGTGGGAGCCTACACCGGGGAGCTGTTTTTT.

The rearrangement links TRBV28 to TRBJ2-7; perhaps D is TRBD1 or TRBD2 (5 bases each). The length of the CDR3 is 14 residues. Per germline, CDR1 MDHEN and CDR2 SYDVKM. The germline V and J ends were trimmed by 5 bases and 0 bases, with 11 bases remaining between them. CDR3 region: CASSTGTPSYEQYF. The CDR3 DNA follows: TGTGCCAGCAGTACCGGGACGCCCTCCTACGAGCAGTACTTC.

This clone was counted a few times. This chain joins TRBV6-5 and TRBJ1-1; 7 bases line up with TRBD1. The CDR3 extends over 14 amino acids. V dropped 5 bases and J dropped 1; count of bases not matched to a gene: 4. Germline V lookup: CDR1 MNHEY, CDR2 SVGAGI. The CDR3 region has the DNA TGTGCCAGCAGTCCTGACAGGGCGAACACTGAAGCTTTCTTT. This translates into CASSPDRANTEAFF.

In DNA, the CDR3 is TGTGCCAGCAGTGGAGCCGCTAGCACAGATACGCAGTATTTT. Its protein is CASSGAASTDTQYF. The chain combines TRBV11-3 with TRBJ2-3; D not certain. The germline CDR1 and CDR2 sequences are SGHNT and YENEEA. Trimming left V 6 bases short and J 0 bases short, with 10 bases between. The CDR3 contains 14 residues. Variable domain in full (rest from reference TRBV11-3 and TRBJ2-3): EAGVVQSPRYKIIEKKQPVAFWCNPISGHNTLYWYLQNLGQGPELLIRYENEEAVDDSQLPKDRFSAERLKGVDSTLKIQPAELGDSAVYLCASSGAASTDTQYFGPGTRLTVL.

The rearrangement links TRBV18 to TRBJ2-7, with D possibly being TRBD2 (5 bases). Trimming stripped 2 bases from V and 4 bases from J, with 15 bases between. This CDR3 has 15 residues. Looked up from germline, CDR1 is KGHSH and CDR2 is LQKENI. The CDR3 here is CASSPFGGELYEQYF. In DNA, the CDR3 is TGTGCCAGCTCACCATTTGGTGGGGAGCTATACGAGCAGTACTTC.

J is TRBJ1-3 and V is TRBV6-1; D is unclear. The germline V and J ends were trimmed by 3 bases and 7 bases, with 7 bases remaining between them. This CDR3 contains 12 residues. The germline V gene encodes CDR1 MNHNS and CDR2 SASEGT. This CDR3 reads CASSDARNTIYF. CDR3 nucleotide sequence: TGTGCCAGCAGTGACGCCCGGAACACCATATATTTT.

The V and J genes are TRBV7-8 and TRBJ2-7, with D perhaps matching TRBD2 (7 bases). This CDR3 region has 14 residues. The ends were cut back, 5 bases at V and 5 bases at J, with 16 bases in the middle. Looked up from germline, CDR1 is SGHVS and CDR2 is FQNEAQ. CDR3 nucleotide sequence: TGTGCCAGCAGCAAAGGCGGGGGCGGCGACGAGCAGTACTTC. Translating gives CASSKGGGGDEQYF.

The sample holds one count of this clone. The rearrangement joins TRBV4-2 to TRBJ2-7; 9 bases line up with TRBD2. The V and J ends lost 0 bases and 4 bases, in that order; junction bases with no gene match: 7. The CDR3 loop spans 16 amino acids. Germline V gene data show CDR1 as LGHNA and CDR2 as YNFKEQ. In DNA form, the CDR3 reads TGTGCCAGCAGCCAAGAGGCGCGGGGGGGCCTTTACGAGCAGTACTTC. It translates to CASSQEARGGLYEQYF.

This chain uses TRBV7-9 with TRBJ1-2, with D perhaps TRBD1 (5 bases). CDR3 length: 15 amino acids. In germline, CDR1 is SEHNR, CDR2 FQNEAQ (reference sequence). The V gene lost 6 bases and the J gene lost 1 base, with 15 bases spanning the gap. This chain's CDR3 is CASSPTRGDNYGYTF. The CDR3 DNA is TGTGCCAGCAGTCCCACAAGGGGAGATAACTATGGCTACACCTTC.